Described below is a single TCR beta chain sequence and its context. The CDR3 sequence is 17 residues long. CDR1 and CDR2 (germline): KGHSH, LQKENI. Between the trimmed V and J ends, which lost 2 bases and 0 bases, there was a span of 11 bases. From the RT-PCR reads, TCRdb called clonotypes with MiXCR, one entry per CDR3 protein. The repertoire includes hundreds of thousands of distinct CDR3 sequences, 12% to 15% of them detected once, and just over 3.5% sits in the top ten. The sample comprised memory CD4+ T cells from blood. The chain has TRBV18 and TRBJ2-6; D possibly uses TRBD1 or TRBD2 (5 bases each). The receptor comes from a female donor in good health, serving as a healthy control. CDR3 bases: TGTGCCAGCTCACCAGGGGACGGTCGCTCTGGGGCCAACGTCCTGACTTTC. It translates to CASSPGDGRSGANVLTF.